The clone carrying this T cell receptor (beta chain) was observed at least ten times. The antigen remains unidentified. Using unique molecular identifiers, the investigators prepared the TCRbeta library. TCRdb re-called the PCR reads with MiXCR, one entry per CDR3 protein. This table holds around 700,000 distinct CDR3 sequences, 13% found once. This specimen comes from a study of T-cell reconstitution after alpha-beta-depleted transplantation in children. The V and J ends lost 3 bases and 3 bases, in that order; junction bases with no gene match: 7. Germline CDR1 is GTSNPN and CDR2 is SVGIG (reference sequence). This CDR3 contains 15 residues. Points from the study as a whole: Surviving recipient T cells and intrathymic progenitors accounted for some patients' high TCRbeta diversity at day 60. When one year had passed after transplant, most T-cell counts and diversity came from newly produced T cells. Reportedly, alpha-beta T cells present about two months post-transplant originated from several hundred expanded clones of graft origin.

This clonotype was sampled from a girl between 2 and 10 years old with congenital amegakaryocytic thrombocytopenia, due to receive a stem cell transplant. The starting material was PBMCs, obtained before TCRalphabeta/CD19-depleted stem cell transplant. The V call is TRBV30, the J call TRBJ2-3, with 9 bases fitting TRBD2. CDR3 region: CAWRDMTSGTDTQYF. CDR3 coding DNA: TGTGCCTGGAGGGACATGACTAGCGGTACAGATACGCAGTATTTT. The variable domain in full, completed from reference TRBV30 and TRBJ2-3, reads SQTIHQWPATLVQPVGSPLSLECTVEGTSNPNLYWYRQAAGRGLQLLFYSVGIGQISSEVPQNLSASRPQDRQFILSSKKLLLSDSGFYLCAWRDMTSGTDTQYFGPGTRLTVL.